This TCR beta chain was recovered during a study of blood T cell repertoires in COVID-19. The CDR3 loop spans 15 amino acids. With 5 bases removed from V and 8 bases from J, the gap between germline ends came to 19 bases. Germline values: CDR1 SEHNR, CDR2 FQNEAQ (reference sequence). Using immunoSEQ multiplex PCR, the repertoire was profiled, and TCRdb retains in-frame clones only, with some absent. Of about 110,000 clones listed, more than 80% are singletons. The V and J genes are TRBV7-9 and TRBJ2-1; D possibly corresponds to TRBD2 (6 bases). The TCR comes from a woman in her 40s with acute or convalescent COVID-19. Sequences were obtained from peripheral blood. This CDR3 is CASSQDYPGVDEQFF. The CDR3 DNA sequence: TGTGCCAGCAGCCAGGACTACCCGGGAGTCGATGAGCAGTTCTTC.